This T cell receptor (beta chain) comes out of a study of resident and recirculating memory T cells in vitiligo (dated by TCRdb to the late 2010s). About the full investigation: The study took epidermis from shave biopsies of two lesional and two nonlesional sites, plus PBMCs, from each of a few stable vitiligo patients for TCR beta sequencing. Without cell sorting, samples were homogenized immediately before genomic DNA was extracted using the Qiagen DNeasy Blood & Tissue Kit. The human TCR beta sequencing was designed to test whether specific clones found in lesional vitiligo skin differed from the clones found in nonlesional skin and in blood. Study-wide findings and limitations: Mechanistic studies in the future are needed to assess how much the detected T cell clones and the human Trm pools versus Tcm pools each contribute. TCR sequences were not conserved across biopsy sites or patients, suggesting that different T cell clones infiltrate different lesions, described as private specificity. No single dominant TCR clone was found, and clonality differed from one vitiligo lesion to another. Even within a single patient, overlap and correlation analysis found no significant repertoire overlap between any biopsies apart from each lesion compared with itself.

TCR beta chains were amplified from genomic DNA using the immunoSEQ hsTCRB kit. TCR beta libraries were sequenced on an Illumina MiSeq instrument by the immunoSEQ service. The paper's data handling went like this. Analysis of the repertoire data was performed with the immunoSEQ Analyzer. What TCRdb holds here is the immuneACCESS table cut down to in-frame rearrangements. Part of the clones is not present; checked against another copy, under half of the missing clones reflect an unresolved V gene, and the others are unexplained. V and J calls and clone size follow that table, whereas D and trimming were derived from the DNA. A total of 60,000 to 80,000 clones appear in this sample, 80% to 95% of them only once. Of the sample, over 4.5% falls within the top ten clones. The table lists this clone with a count of one. Its antigen remains undetermined. The sample holds no much larger clone one base away, and base qualities are not on file.

Stable vitiligo was defined as no change in lesions over the previous 6 months. Stable patients also had to lack confetti depigmentation, a clinical sign of active vitiligo. Patients who had been treated within the previous three months were excluded. Ficoll density gradient centrifugation was used to isolate PBMCs from heparinized blood, after which the PBMCs were flash-frozen. The CDR3, cysteine through phenylalanine, is 14 amino acids long. Only the CDR3 DNA stays, 42 bases, in frame from base 1. V and J are truncated by 1 base and 4 bases respectively, leaving an intervening sequence of 11 bases. CDR1 and CDR2, per the germline V gene, are SGDLS and YYNGEE.

The TCR originated in a male donor with vitiligo. Recombination linked TRBV9 to TRBJ1-2; D gene: possibly TRBD1, on 6 matching bases. Sequenced material: blood. The nucleotide sequence is TGTGCCAGCAGCGTACAGGGGAAGGGCTATGGCTACACCTTC. Its translation reads: CASSVQGKGYGYTF.